The T cell receptor beta chain described here comes from a study of T cell repertoires in cytomegalovirus infection. At the level of the study: Carrying CMV and the relevant HLA type showed in public TCR beta signatures.

Whole-study results and caveats: Dominating the ex vivo response were HLA-C-restricted CMV-specific TCR beta clonotypes. Pooled public TCR beta family frequency picked out CMV carriers with the relevant HLA.

TCRdb used MiXCR to reprocess the reads, holding one entry per CDR3 protein. The profile shows more than 90,000 distinct CDR3 sequences, around 9.1% of them singletons. This clonotype was seen many times. Its target is unknown. Sequence at one end of the junction differs from germline and may be a read error. The origin of this receptor is a human donor in good health (CMV status not recorded). Some clones in this sample may be carry-over from other donors' samples. The material sequenced was PBMCs, sequenced either directly or after in vitro stimulation (not recorded which).

The CDR3 DNA reads TGTGCCTGCAGCTTAGACCGCAGACTATCTGGAAACACCATATATTTT. This encodes CACSLDRRLSGNTIYF. The chain employs TRBV7-8 and TRBJ1-3; D remains ambiguous. CDR1 SGHVS and CDR2 FQNEAQ come from the germline V gene. The CDR3 has 16 residues.